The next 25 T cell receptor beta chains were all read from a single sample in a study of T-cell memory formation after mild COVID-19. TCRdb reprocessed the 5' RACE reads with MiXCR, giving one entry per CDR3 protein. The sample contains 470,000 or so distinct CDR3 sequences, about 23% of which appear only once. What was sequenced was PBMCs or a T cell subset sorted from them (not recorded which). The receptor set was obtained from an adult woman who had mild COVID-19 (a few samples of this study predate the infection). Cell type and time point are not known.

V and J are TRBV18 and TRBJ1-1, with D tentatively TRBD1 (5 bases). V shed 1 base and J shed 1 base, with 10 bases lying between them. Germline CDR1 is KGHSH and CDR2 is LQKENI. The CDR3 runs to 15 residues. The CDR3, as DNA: TGTGCCAGCTCACCACGGCCGGGGACGAACACTGAAGCTTTCTTT. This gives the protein CASSPRPGTNTEAFF.

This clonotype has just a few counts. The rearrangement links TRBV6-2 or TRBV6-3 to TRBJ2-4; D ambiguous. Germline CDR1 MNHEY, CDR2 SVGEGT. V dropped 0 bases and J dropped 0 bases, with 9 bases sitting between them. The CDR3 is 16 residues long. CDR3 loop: CASSYSSLLAKNIQYF. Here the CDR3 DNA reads TGTGCCAGCAGTTACTCGTCCCTTCTAGCCAAAAACATTCAGTACTTC.

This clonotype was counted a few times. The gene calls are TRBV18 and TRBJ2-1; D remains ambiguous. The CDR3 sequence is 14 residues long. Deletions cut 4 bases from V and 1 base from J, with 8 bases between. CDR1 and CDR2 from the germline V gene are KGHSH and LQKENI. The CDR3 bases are TGTGCCAGCTCACTGATCCAGTCCTACAATGAGCAGTTCTTC. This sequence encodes CASSLIQSYNEQFF.

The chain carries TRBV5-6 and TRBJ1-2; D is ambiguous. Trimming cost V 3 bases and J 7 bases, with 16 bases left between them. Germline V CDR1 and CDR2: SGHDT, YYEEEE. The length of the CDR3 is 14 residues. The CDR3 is CASSYTEPSGGYTF. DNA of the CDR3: TGTGCCAGCAGCTATACAGAACCCTCTGGTGGCTACACCTTC.

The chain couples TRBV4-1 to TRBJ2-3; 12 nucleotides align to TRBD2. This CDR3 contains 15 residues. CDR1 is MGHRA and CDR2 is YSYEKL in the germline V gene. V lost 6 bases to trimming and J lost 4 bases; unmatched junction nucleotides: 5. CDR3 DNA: TGCGCCAGCAGTCCTAGCGGGGGGGCAGCAGATACGCAGTATTTT. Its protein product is CASSPSGGAADTQYF.

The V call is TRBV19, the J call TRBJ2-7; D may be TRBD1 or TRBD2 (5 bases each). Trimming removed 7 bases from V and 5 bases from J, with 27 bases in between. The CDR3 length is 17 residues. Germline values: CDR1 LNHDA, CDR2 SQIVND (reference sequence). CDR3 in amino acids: CASTERFFVRGENEQYF. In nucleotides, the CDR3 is TGTGCCAGTACCGAAAGATTCTTCGTTCGGGGCGAAAACGAGCAGTACTTC.

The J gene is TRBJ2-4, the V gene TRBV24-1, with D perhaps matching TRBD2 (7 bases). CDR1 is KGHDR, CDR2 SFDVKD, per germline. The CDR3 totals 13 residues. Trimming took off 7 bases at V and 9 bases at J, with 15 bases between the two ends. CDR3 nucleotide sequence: TGTGCCACCAGGGGGGCGGGGGAGGGCATTCAGTACTTC. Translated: CATRGAGEGIQYF.

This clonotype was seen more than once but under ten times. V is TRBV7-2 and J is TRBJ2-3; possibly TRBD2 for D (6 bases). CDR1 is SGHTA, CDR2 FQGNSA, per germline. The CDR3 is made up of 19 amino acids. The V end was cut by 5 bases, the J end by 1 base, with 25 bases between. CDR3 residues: CASSIPAEGVYERTDTQYF. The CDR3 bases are TGTGCCAGCAGCATCCCCGCGGAGGGAGTCTACGAACGCACAGATACGCAGTATTTT.

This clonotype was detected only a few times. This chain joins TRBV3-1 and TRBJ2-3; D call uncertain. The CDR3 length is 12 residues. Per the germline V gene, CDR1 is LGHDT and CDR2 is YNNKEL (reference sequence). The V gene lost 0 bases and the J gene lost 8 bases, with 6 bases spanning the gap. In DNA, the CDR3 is TGTGCCAGCAGCCAAGAGTACCGTACGCAGTATTTT. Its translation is CASSQEYRTQYF.

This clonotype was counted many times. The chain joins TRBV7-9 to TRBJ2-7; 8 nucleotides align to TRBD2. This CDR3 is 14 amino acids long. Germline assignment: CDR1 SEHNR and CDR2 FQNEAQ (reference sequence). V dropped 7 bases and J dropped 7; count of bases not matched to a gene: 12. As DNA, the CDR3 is TGTGCCAGCACCCCCCCAGCGGGAGTTCATGAGCAGTACTTC. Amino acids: CASTPPAGVHEQYF.

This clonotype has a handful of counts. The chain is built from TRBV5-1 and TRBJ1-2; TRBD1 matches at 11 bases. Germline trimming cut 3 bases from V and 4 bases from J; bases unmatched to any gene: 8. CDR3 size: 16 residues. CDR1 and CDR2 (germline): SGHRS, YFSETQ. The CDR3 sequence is CASSSLDRGQSYGYTF. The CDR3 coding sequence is TGCGCCAGCAGCTCCTTGGACAGGGGGCAGAGCTATGGCTACACCTTC.

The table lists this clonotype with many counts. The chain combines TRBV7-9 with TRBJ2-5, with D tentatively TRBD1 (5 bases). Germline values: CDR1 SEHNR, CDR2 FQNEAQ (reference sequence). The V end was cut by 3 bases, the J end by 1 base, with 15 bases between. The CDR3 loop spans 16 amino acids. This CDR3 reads CASSLGSGQGQETQYF. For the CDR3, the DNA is TGTGCCAGCAGCTTGGGGTCCGGCCAGGGCCAAGAGACCCAGTACTTC.

CDR3 residues: CASSFVDMGTDTQYF. The CDR3 DNA reads as TGTGCCAGCAGTTTTGTGGATATGGGCACAGATACGCAGTATTTT. The chain carries TRBV12-3 or TRBV12-4 and TRBJ2-3, with no clear D. CDR3 length: 15 residues. Trimming took 3 bases from V and 1 from J, leaving 11 bases between them.

The CDR3: CASSAGANQPQHF. CDR3 bases: TGTGCCAGCAGTGCAGGGGCCAATCAGCCCCAGCATTTT. The V call is TRBV12-3 or TRBV12-4, the J call TRBJ1-5, with TRBD1 as a possible D gene (6 bases). V lost 5 bases, J lost 3 bases, and 8 bases lay in between. The CDR3 extends over 13 amino acids.

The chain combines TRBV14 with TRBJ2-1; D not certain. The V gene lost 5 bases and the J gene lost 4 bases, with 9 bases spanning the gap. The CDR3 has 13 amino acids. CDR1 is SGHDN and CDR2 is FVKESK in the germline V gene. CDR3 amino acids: CASSVENYNEQFF. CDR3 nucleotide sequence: TGTGCCAGCAGCGTTGAGAATTACAATGAGCAGTTCTTC. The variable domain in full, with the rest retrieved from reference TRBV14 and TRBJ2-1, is EAGVTQFPSHSVIEKGQTVTLRCDPISGHDNLYWYRRVMGKEIKFLLHFVKESKQDESGMPNNRFLAERTGGTYSTLKVQPAELEDSGVYFCASSVENYNEQFFGPGTRLTVL.

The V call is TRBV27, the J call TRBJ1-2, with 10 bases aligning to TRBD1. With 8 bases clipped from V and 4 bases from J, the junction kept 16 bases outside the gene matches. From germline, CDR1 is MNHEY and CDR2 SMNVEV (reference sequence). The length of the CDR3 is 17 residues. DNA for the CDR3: TGTGCCAGCCTACCACTTAGTGGGACAGGGGTGGGCTATGGCTACACCTTC. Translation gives CASLPLSGTGVGYGYTF.

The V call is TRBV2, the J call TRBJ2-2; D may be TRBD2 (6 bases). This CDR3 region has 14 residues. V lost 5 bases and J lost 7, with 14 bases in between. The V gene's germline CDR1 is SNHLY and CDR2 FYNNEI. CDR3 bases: TGTGCCAGCAGTATCGAGACTAGGGTCGGGGAGCTGTTTTTT. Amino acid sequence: CASSIETRVGELFF. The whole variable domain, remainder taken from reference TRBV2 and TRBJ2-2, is EPEVTQTPSHQVTQMGQEVILRCVPISNHLYFYWYRQILGQKVEFLVSFYNNEISEKSEIFDDQFSVERPDGSNFTLKIRSTKLEDSAMYFCASSIETRVGELFFGEGSRLTVL.

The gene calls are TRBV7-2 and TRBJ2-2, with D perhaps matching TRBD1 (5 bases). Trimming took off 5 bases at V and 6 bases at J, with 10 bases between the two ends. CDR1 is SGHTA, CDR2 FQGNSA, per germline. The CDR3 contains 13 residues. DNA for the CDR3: TGTGCCAGCAGCCCAACAGGCTCCGGGGAGCTGTTTTTT. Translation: CASSPTGSGELFF.

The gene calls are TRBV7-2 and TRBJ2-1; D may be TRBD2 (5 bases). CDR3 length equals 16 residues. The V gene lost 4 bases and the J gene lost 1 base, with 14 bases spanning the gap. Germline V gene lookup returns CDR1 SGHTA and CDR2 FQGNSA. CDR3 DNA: TGTGCCAGCAGCTCACCCGGGGTTGTGTCCTACAATGAGCAGTTCTTC. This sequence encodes CASSSPGVVSYNEQFF. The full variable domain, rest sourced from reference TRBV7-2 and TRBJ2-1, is GAGVSQSPSNKVTEKGKDVELRCDPISGHTALYWYRQSLGQGLEFLIYFQGNSAPDKSGLPSDRFSAERTGGSVSTLTIQRTQQEDSAVYLCASSSPGVVSYNEQFFGPGTRLTVL.

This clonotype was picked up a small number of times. CDR3 bases: TGCGCCAGCAGCGGAGCAGCAGGGGGCGACGGGACCCAGTACTTC. It specifies CASSGAAGGDGTQYF. The V call is TRBV5-1, the J call TRBJ2-5; 8 bases match TRBD1. With V trimmed by 4 bases and J by 7 bases, 12 bases remained unmatched. The CDR3 runs 15 residues. The germline gives CDR1 SGHRS, CDR2 YFSETQ. Full variable domain (remainder filled in from reference TRBV5-1 and TRBJ2-5): KAGVTQTPRYLIKTRGQQVTLSCSPISGHRSVSWYQQTPGQGLQFLFEYFSETQRNKGNFPGRFSGRQFSNSRSEMNVSTLELGDSALYLCASSGAAGGDGTQYFGPGTRLLVL.

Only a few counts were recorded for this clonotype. The CDR3 spells CASSPVSSYGYTF. The CDR3 DNA reads as TGTGCCAGCAGTCCGGTCTCCAGCTATGGCTACACCTTC. The chain recombines TRBV12-3 or TRBV12-4 with TRBJ1-2; D not resolved. The CDR3 has 13 amino acids. With 5 bases removed from V and 4 bases from J, the gap between germline ends came to 11 bases.

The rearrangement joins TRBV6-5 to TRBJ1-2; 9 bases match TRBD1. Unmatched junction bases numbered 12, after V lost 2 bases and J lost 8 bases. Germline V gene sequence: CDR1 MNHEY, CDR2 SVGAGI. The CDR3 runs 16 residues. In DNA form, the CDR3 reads TGTGCCAGCAGTTACGGGCCGGGACAGGGCGTGGGGGGCTACACCTTC. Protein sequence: CASSYGPGQGVGGYTF.

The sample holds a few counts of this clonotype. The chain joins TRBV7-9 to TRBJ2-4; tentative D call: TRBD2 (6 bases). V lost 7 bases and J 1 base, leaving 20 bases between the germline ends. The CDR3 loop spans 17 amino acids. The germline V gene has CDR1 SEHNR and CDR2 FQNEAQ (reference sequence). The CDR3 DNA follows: TGTGCCAGCACCCCCGGAGGCGGGAAACAGGCCAAAAACATTCAGTACTTC. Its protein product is CASTPGGGKQAKNIQYF.

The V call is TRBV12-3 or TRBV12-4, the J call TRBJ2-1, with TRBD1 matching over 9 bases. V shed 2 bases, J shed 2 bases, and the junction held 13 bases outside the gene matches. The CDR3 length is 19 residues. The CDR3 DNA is TGTGCCAGCAGTTTATGGGGACAGGGCTTTCGCCATGCCTACAATGAGCAGTTCTTC. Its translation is CASSLWGQGFRHAYNEQFF.

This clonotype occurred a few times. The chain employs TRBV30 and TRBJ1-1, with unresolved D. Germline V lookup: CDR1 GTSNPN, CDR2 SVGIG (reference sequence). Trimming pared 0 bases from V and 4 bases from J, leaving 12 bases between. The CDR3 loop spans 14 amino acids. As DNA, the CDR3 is TGTGCCTGGAGTGTACTGGAGGGAAGCACTGAAGCTTTCTTT. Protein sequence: CAWSVLEGSTEAFF.